This T cell receptor (beta chain) was sequenced for a study of post-analysis software for immune sequencing data (dated by TCRdb to 2015 to 2017). Study-level background: Disease courses on record covered relapsing-remitting, secondary progressive and progressive-relapsing multiple sclerosis, though some patients had no subtype annotation. The patient repertoires were compared against some twelve previously published healthy control repertoires obtained from donors aged 6 to 25 years. A subset of samples was prepared in parallel using single-end sample barcoding, then pooled and co-amplified after Illumina adapter ligation.

CDR1 and CDR2, looked up from the germline V gene (reference sequence), are MNHNY and SVGAGI. Measured from the cysteine to the phenylalanine, the CDR3 is 14 residues long. Of all the DNA, just the CDR3 is kept, 42 bases in frame from base 1. V sheds 3 bases and J sheds 2 bases, leaving 11 bases between their ends. To demonstrate the VDJtools post-analysis software, the study profiled TCR beta repertoires from the peripheral blood of about 13 young patients with multiple sclerosis. Multiple sclerosis patients were children and adolescents aged about 6 to 17 years. Results the study describes overall, beyond this receptor: The multiple sclerosis patient group was slightly younger than the control group. Roughly 5 TRBV segments, including TRBV5-6, TRBV5-1 and TRBV20-1, were significantly more frequent in patients than controls. When samples were clustered directly using the F measure, samples prepared in the same batch co-clustered strongly, which prompted a batch-effect correction. Significantly lower normalized Chao1 diversity was found in multiple sclerosis patients than in controls, suggesting substantial peripheral T-cell clonal expansion.

With respect to this clonotype: The target of this receptor is not known. No base qualities exist here, and no much larger clone lies one base off it.

The protocol used for the library was PCR. TCRdb records Illumina HiSeq 2500 as the sequencer. To reduce PCR and sequencing biases, unique molecular identifiers were built into the TCR beta cDNA libraries. Roughly 500,000 cDNA molecules were obtained for every 1 to 10 million input T cells, so each molecule roughly corresponded to one T cell. The patient libraries were prepared and sequenced using the same protocol as the earlier healthy control dataset. Samples belonging to the same batch were prepared together, multiplexed and sequenced on a shared HiSeq lane. For the original study's pipeline: Raw barcoded reads were processed with MIGEC, and single-read molecular identifier groups were discarded before consensus assembly and CDR3 extraction. VDJtools was used for post-analysis of the clonotype tables, with diversity normalized by down-sampling every dataset to the smallest sample size. To correct batch-related cross-sample contamination, repertoire overlap clustering matched CDR3 amino acid sequences but not nucleotide sequences. The public reads were quality trimmed at Q25 with fastp and then assembled into clones with MiXCR by TCRdb, keeping productive beta chains. Each entry merges the rows of one CDR3 protein and shows their most common DNA and genes. TCRdb, not the authors, supplied the V and J calls. This sample has more than 450,000 distinct CDR3 sequences in its table, and under 40% of those were observed once. The ten biggest clones cover under 7% of the sample.

This receptor chain uses TRBV6-6 and TRBJ2-7; too little of a D gene remains to name it. This TCR derives from a girl aged 2-17 years with multiple sclerosis. Material for sequencing was blood. The encoded CDR3 is CASSYYGETYEQYF. The sequence in DNA is TGTGCCAGCAGTTATTATGGGGAAACCTACGAGCAGTACTTC.